A selection of T cell receptor beta chains follows, all from one sample in a study of cytomegalovirus exposure and HLA in healthy donors. Sequencing was performed with immunoSEQ multiplex PCR; in TCRdb, only in-frame clones are kept and a portion is missing. The table records 150,000 to 200,000 clones, 70% to 80% of them present only once. Sequencing was carried out using PBMCs. The origin of the receptors is a woman between 35 and 50 years old in good health and CMV-seronegative. Each CDR3 is given with its conserved first and last residue. D genes are given only for firm matches. The size of a clone is reported for some rows only, either as once, few or many, or as a class for expanded clones.

V gene: TRBV30; clone size: -; D gene: -; J gene: TRBJ1-5; CDR3 DNA: TGTGCCTGGAGCGACGGTAAGAGTCTAGGCAATCAGCCCCAGCATTTT; CDR3 protein: CAWSDGKSLGNQPQHF
V gene: TRBV27; clone size: -; D gene: TRBD1; J gene: TRBJ2-6; CDR3 DNA: TGTGCCAGCAGTTCGGGACAGGGAGAATTTGGGGCCAACGGCCTGACTTTC; CDR3 protein: CASSSGQGEFGANGLTF
V gene: TRBV5-1; clone size: -; D gene: -; J gene: TRBJ2-7; CDR3 DNA: TGCGCCAGCAGCCCCCACCCCTACGCGGGTGGCTCCTACGAGCAGTACTTC; CDR3 protein: CASSPHPYAGGSYEQYF
V gene: TRBV7-3; clone size: -; D gene: TRBD1; J gene: TRBJ2-3; CDR3 DNA: TGTGCCAGCAGCCGTTTCTCTGGGACAGCCAGCACAGATACGCAGTATTTT; CDR3 protein: CASSRFSGTASTDTQYF
V gene: TRBV7-2; clone size: -; D gene: -; J gene: TRBJ2-1; CDR3 DNA: TGTGCCAGCAGCTTAGACGGGGGTTCCTACAATGAGCAGTTCTTC; CDR3 protein: CASSLDGGSYNEQFF
V gene: TRBV28; clone size: -; D gene: TRBD2; J gene: TRBJ2-2; CDR3 DNA: TGTGCCAGCAGGCTCTCCGGGACTACATACACCGGGGAGCTGTTTTTT; CDR3 protein: CASRLSGTTYTGELFF
V gene: TRBV5-1; clone size: -; D gene: TRBD1; J gene: TRBJ2-7; CDR3 DNA: TGCGCCAGCAGCTTACAGGGGAACTACGAGCAGTACTTC; CDR3 protein: CASSLQGNYEQYF
V gene: TRBV5-4; clone size: -; D gene: TRBD1; J gene: TRBJ1-6; CDR3 DNA: TGTGCCAGCAGCTCAAAACAGGGGGCCTATAATTCACCCCTCCACTTT; CDR3 protein: CASSSKQGAYNSPLHF
V gene: TRBV29-1; clone size: -; D gene: -; J gene: TRBJ1-5; CDR3 DNA: TGCAGCGTTGTTAGCGGAGGCAATCAGCCCCAGCATTTT; CDR3 protein: CSVVSGGNQPQHF
V gene: TRBV4-1; clone size: -; D gene: TRBD1; J gene: TRBJ2-5; CDR3 DNA: TGCGCCAGCAGGATAACCGGGACAGGGAAAGAGACCCAGTACTTC; CDR3 protein: CASRITGTGKETQYF
V gene: TRBV11-2; clone size: -; D gene: TRBD1; J gene: TRBJ2-5; CDR3 DNA: TGTGCCAGCAGCCGAGGGGGCGCTGAGACCCAGTACTTC; CDR3 protein: CASSRGGAETQYF
V gene: TRBV7-3; clone size: -; D gene: TRBD2; J gene: TRBJ2-1; CDR3 DNA: TGTGCCAGCAGCTTATCCAGACTAGCGCTTGTTCCGCAGTTCTTC; CDR3 protein: CASSLSRLALVPQFF
V gene: TRBV6-5; clone size: -; D gene: -; J gene: TRBJ2-6; CDR3 DNA: TGTGCCAGCAGTTACAGTTCTGGGGCCAACGGCCTGACTTTC; CDR3 protein: CASSYSSGANGLTF
V gene: TRBV28; clone size: -; D gene: TRBD1; J gene: TRBJ1-1; CDR3 DNA: TGTGCCAGCAGCCACCGAAGGACAGGGGGGGGAAGTGAAGCTTTCTTT; CDR3 protein: CASSHRRTGGGSEAFF
V gene: TRBV18; clone size: -; D gene: -; J gene: TRBJ2-1; CDR3 DNA: TGTGCCAGCTCACCCCTCCGGCGGGGCCTCTACAATGAGCAGTTCTTC; CDR3 protein: CASSPLRRGLYNEQFF
V gene: TRBV4-3; clone size: -; D gene: -; J gene: TRBJ1-1; CDR3 DNA: TGCGCCAGCAGCCAAGTTCTTTCTCAGGGGAACACTGAAGCTTTCTTT; CDR3 protein: CASSQVLSQGNTEAFF
V gene: TRBV28; clone size: once; D gene: TRBD1; J gene: TRBJ1-1; CDR3 DNA: TGTGCCAGCAGTTCCCGGACAGGGGGCGCGATTTTGGACACTGAAGCTTTCTTT; CDR3 protein: CASSSRTGGAILDTEAFF
V gene: TRBV6-5; clone size: -; D gene: -; J gene: TRBJ2-1; CDR3 DNA: TGTGCCAGCAGTTACCCACGAGGGGGGGTTAATGAGCAGTTCTTC; CDR3 protein: CASSYPRGGVNEQFF
V gene: TRBV9; clone size: -; D gene: -; J gene: TRBJ1-2; CDR3 DNA: TGTGCCAGCAGCAAGGGGAAATGGAACTATGGCTACACCTTC; CDR3 protein: CASSKGKWNYGYTF
V gene: TRBV6-5; clone size: -; D gene: -; J gene: TRBJ2-7; CDR3 DNA: TGTGCCAGCAGTTACCGAGACACTTCCTACGAGCAGTACTTC; CDR3 protein: CASSYRDTSYEQYF
V gene: TRBV4-3; clone size: many; D gene: TRBD2; J gene: TRBJ2-1; CDR3 DNA: TGCGCCAGCAGCCTTTATAGCGGGAACTACAATGAGCAGTTCTTC; CDR3 protein: CASSLYSGNYNEQFF
V gene: TRBV15; clone size: -; D gene: -; J gene: TRBJ1-1; CDR3 DNA: TGTGCCACCAGCAGGGGTGGACTAAACAATCCCCCGTACACTGAAGCTTTCTTT; CDR3 protein: CATSRGGLNNPPYTEAFF
V gene: TRBV5-6; clone size: -; D gene: -; J gene: TRBJ2-3; CDR3 DNA: TGTGCCAGCAGCTTGAAGAGGAGCACAGATACGCAGTATTTT; CDR3 protein: CASSLKRSTDTQYF
V gene: TRBV4-3; clone size: -; D gene: -; J gene: TRBJ2-2; CDR3 DNA: TGCGCCAGCAGCCAAGTAGTATCCTACGGGGAGCTGTTTTTT; CDR3 protein: CASSQVVSYGELFF
V gene: TRBV2; clone size: -; D gene: -; J gene: TRBJ1-6; CDR3 DNA: TGTGCCAGCAGTGAAAGCACCTCTTATTCACCCCTCCACTTT; CDR3 protein: CASSESTSYSPLHF
V gene: TRBV7-2; clone size: -; D gene: -; J gene: TRBJ1-6; CDR3 DNA: TGTGCCAGCAGCGCTGGGATCGGGAGCTCCTATAATTCACCCCTCCACTTT; CDR3 protein: CASSAGIGSSYNSPLHF
V gene: TRBV28; clone size: -; D gene: TRBD2; J gene: TRBJ2-2; CDR3 DNA: TGTGCCAGCAGTACCTTTAGCGGGAGGGAGCACACCGGGGAGCTGTTTTTT; CDR3 protein: CASSTFSGREHTGELFF
V gene: TRBV5-6; clone size: -; D gene: -; J gene: TRBJ2-3; CDR3 DNA: TGTGCCAGCAGCCCCATGGAGGGAGCGGTGGATACGCAGTATTTT; CDR3 protein: CASSPMEGAVDTQYF
V gene: TRBV7-8; clone size: -; D gene: TRBD2; J gene: TRBJ2-7; CDR3 DNA: TGTGCCAGCAGCCCCGGGACTAGCGGGAGGAAGGACGAGCAGTACTTC; CDR3 protein: CASSPGTSGRKDEQYF
V gene: TRBV27; clone size: -; D gene: -; J gene: TRBJ2-7; CDR3 DNA: TGTGCCAGACCGAAGTGTCGGGACAACTCCTACGAGCAGTACTTC; CDR3 protein: CARPKCRDNSYEQYF
V gene: TRBV4-3; clone size: few; D gene: TRBD2; J gene: TRBJ2-1; CDR3 DNA: TGCGCCAGCAGCCAAGAGGGGAGCGGGGGGTACAATGAGCAGTTCTTC; CDR3 protein: CASSQEGSGGYNEQFF
V gene: TRBV5-6; clone size: -; D gene: -; J gene: TRBJ2-5; CDR3 DNA: TGTGCCAGCAGCATCGGTGATCAGACCCAGTACTTC; CDR3 protein: CASSIGDQTQYF
V gene: TRBV5-5; clone size: -; D gene: -; J gene: TRBJ2-7; CDR3 DNA: TGTGCCAGCAGCTTGGCCAACAGGGTGGGGTTC; CDR3 protein: CASSLANRVGF
V gene: TRBV11-2; clone size: -; D gene: TRBD1; J gene: TRBJ1-1; CDR3 DNA: TGTGCCAGCAGCTTAGGTACAGGGGAAAACACTGAAGCTTTCTTT; CDR3 protein: CASSLGTGENTEAFF
V gene: TRBV30; clone size: -; D gene: -; J gene: TRBJ1-4; CDR3 DNA: TGTGCCTGGAGTTCTCGACAGACAACTAATGAAAAACTGTTTTTT; CDR3 protein: CAWSSRQTTNEKLFF
V gene: TRBV9; clone size: -; D gene: -; J gene: TRBJ2-2; CDR3 DNA: TGTGCCAGCAGCGTAGCCGAAGCCCTCGGGGAGCTGTTTTTT; CDR3 protein: CASSVAEALGELFF
V gene: TRBV10-3; clone size: -; D gene: -; J gene: TRBJ1-4; CDR3 DNA: TGTGCCATTTCGCAGGGGCTGGCTAATGAAAAACTGTTTTTT; CDR3 protein: CAISQGLANEKLFF
V gene: TRBV4-3; clone size: -; D gene: -; J gene: TRBJ2-7; CDR3 DNA: TGCGCCACTTCCCCGGGGGCGCATAAAGAGGGGGCCTTCTACGAGCAGTACTTC; CDR3 protein: CATSPGAHKEGAFYEQYF
V gene: TRBV19; clone size: -; D gene: -; J gene: TRBJ1-3; CDR3 DNA: TGTGCCAGTCTCCCTAACTCTGGAAACACCATATATTTT; CDR3 protein: CASLPNSGNTIYF
V gene: TRBV18; clone size: -; D gene: TRBD1; J gene: TRBJ2-5; CDR3 DNA: TGTGCCAGCTCACCCGGACAGGGAGGAGAGACCCAGTACTTC; CDR3 protein: CASSPGQGGETQYF
V gene: TRBV5-5; clone size: -; D gene: -; J gene: TRBJ1-2; CDR3 DNA: TGTGCCAGCAGCTTGCGGGTCCAGGGTCTGGACTATGGCTACACCTTC; CDR3 protein: CASSLRVQGLDYGYTF
V gene: TRBV19; clone size: -; D gene: -; J gene: TRBJ1-1; CDR3 DNA: TGTGCCAGTAGTATAGGACACAACACTGAAGCTTTCTTT; CDR3 protein: CASSIGHNTEAFF
V gene: TRBV7-8; clone size: -; D gene: -; J gene: TRBJ2-7; CDR3 DNA: TGTGCCAGCAGCTTAGCTCGGACTGGCGCCTACGAGCAGTACTTC; CDR3 protein: CASSLARTGAYEQYF
V gene: TRBV5-1; clone size: -; D gene: -; J gene: TRBJ2-2; CDR3 DNA: TGCGCCAGCAGCTCCCCGACAACCGGGGAGCTGTTTTTT; CDR3 protein: CASSSPTTGELFF
V gene: TRBV18; clone size: -; D gene: -; J gene: TRBJ1-5; CDR3 DNA: TGTGCCAGCTCACCATCAGGGGGCAATCAGCCCCAGCATTTT; CDR3 protein: CASSPSGGNQPQHF
V gene: TRBV2; clone size: -; D gene: TRBD1; J gene: TRBJ1-6; CDR3 DNA: TGTGCCAGCAGTGAATTGAACAGGGGTTCAGCGTCCTATAATTCACCCCTCCACTTT; CDR3 protein: CASSELNRGSASYNSPLHF
V gene: TRBV4-1; clone size: -; D gene: -; J gene: TRBJ2-7; CDR3 DNA: TGCGCCAGCAGCCAAGGGCCAGGGCCCCTTTACGAGCAGTACTTC; CDR3 protein: CASSQGPGPLYEQYF
V gene: TRBV5-1; clone size: few; D gene: TRBD1; J gene: TRBJ2-5; CDR3 DNA: TGCGCCAGCACCTTCACCGGGACAGCCTTAGGGGAGACCCAGTACTTC; CDR3 protein: CASTFTGTALGETQYF
V gene: TRBV19; clone size: -; D gene: TRBD2; J gene: TRBJ2-7; CDR3 DNA: TGTGCCAGTAGTAGGGCGGGGGTGGCGGACTACGAGCAGTACTTC; CDR3 protein: CASSRAGVADYEQYF
V gene: TRBV4-1; clone size: -; D gene: TRBD2; J gene: TRBJ2-3; CDR3 DNA: TGCGCCAGCAGAGCGGGGCGAAGCACAGATACGCAGTATTTT; CDR3 protein: CASRAGRSTDTQYF
V gene: TRBV19; clone size: -; D gene: -; J gene: TRBJ1-2; CDR3 DNA: TGTGCCAGTAGTTGGGGGACACCGGCTAACTATGGCTACACCTTC; CDR3 protein: CASSWGTPANYGYTF
V gene: TRBV11-2; clone size: -; D gene: TRBD1; J gene: TRBJ2-5; CDR3 DNA: TGTGCCAGCAGCTTACAACAGGGGGTGGGAGAGACCCAGTACTTC; CDR3 protein: CASSLQQGVGETQYF
V gene: TRBV12-5; clone size: -; D gene: TRBD1; J gene: TRBJ1-1; CDR3 DNA: TGTGCTAGTGGTTTGGTACGGACAGGACCGTACACTGAAGCTTTCTTT; CDR3 protein: CASGLVRTGPYTEAFF
V gene: TRBV7-6; clone size: -; D gene: TRBD2; J gene: TRBJ2-5; CDR3 DNA: TGTGCCAGCAGCTTACTCTTTGGACTAGCGGGAGAAGAGACCCAGTACTTC; CDR3 protein: CASSLLFGLAGEETQYF
V gene: TRBV4-3; clone size: once; D gene: TRBD1; J gene: TRBJ2-7; CDR3 DNA: TGCGCCAGCAGCCAAGACAGCCAGGGGGTTACCTACGAGCAGTACTTC; CDR3 protein: CASSQDSQGVTYEQYF
V gene: TRBV12-5; clone size: -; D gene: -; J gene: TRBJ2-7; CDR3 DNA: TGTGCTAGTGGCTCCTCCCAGGGGAAGCAGTACTTC; CDR3 protein: CASGSSQGKQYF
V gene: TRBV6-6; clone size: -; D gene: -; J gene: TRBJ2-7; CDR3 DNA: TGTGCCAGCAGTTACTCAGGGGCCTACGAGCAGTACTTC; CDR3 protein: CASSYSGAYEQYF
V gene: TRBV5-1; clone size: -; D gene: -; J gene: TRBJ2-2; CDR3 DNA: TGCGCCAGCAGCTTCGGGGAAGGGGAGCTGTTTTTT; CDR3 protein: CASSFGEGELFF
V gene: TRBV6-1; clone size: once; D gene: -; J gene: TRBJ2-1; CDR3 DNA: TGTGCCAGCAGCCCGGGAACCATCCGATATGGTGAGCAGTTCTTC; CDR3 protein: CASSPGTIRYGEQFF